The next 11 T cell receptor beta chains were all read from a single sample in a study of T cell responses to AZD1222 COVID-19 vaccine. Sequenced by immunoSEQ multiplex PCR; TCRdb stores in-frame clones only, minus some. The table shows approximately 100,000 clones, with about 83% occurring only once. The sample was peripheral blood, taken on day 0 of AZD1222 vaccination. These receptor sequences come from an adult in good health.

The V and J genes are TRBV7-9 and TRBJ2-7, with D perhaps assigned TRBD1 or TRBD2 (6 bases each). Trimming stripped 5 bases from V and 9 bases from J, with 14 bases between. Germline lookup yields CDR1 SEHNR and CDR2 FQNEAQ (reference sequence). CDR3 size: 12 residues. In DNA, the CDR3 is TGTGCCAGCAGCCCCGGGGGCCCCGGGCAGTACTTC. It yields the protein CASSPGGPGQYF. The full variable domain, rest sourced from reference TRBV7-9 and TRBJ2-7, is DTGVSQNPRHKITKRGQNVTFRCDPISEHNRLYWYRQTLGQGPEFLTYFQNEAQLEKSRLLSDRFSAERPKGSFSTLEIQRTEQGDSAMYLCASSPGGPGQYFGPGTRLTVT.

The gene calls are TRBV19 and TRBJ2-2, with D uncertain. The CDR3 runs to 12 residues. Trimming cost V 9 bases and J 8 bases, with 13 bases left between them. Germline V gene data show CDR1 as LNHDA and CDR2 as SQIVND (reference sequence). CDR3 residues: CASRPTPGELFF. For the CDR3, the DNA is TGTGCCAGCCGCCCTACTCCGGGGGAGCTGTTTTTT.

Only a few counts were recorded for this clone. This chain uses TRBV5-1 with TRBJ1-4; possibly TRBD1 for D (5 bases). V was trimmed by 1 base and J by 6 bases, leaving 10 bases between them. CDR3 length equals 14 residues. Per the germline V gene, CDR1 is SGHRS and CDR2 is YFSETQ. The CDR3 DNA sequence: TGCGCCAGCAGCTTGCAGGGAAGTGATGAAAAACTGTTTTTT. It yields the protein CASSLQGSDEKLFF. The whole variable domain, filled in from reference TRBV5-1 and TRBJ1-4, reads KAGVTQTPRYLIKTRGQQVTLSCSPISGHRSVSWYQQTPGQGLQFLFEYFSETQRNKGNFPGRFSGRQFSNSRSEMNVSTLELGDSALYLCASSLQGSDEKLFFGSGTQLSVL.

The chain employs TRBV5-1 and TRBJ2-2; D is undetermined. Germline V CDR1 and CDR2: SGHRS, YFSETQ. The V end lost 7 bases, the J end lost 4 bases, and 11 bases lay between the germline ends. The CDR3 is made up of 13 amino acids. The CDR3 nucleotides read TGCGCCAGCGCGGCCAAAACCACCGGGGAGCTGTTTTTT. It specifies CASAAKTTGELFF.

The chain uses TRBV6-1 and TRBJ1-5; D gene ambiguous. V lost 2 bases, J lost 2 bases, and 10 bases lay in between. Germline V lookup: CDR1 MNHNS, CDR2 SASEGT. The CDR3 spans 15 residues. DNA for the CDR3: TGTGCCAGCAGTGAACAGATTTTGGGCAATCAGCCCCAGCATTTT. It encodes CASSEQILGNQPQHF.

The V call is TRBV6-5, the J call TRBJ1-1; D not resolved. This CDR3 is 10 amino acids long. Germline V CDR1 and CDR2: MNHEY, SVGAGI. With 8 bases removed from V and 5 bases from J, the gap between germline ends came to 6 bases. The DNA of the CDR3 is TGTGCCAGCTTGGAGACTGAAGCTTTCTTT. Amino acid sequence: CASLETEAFF.

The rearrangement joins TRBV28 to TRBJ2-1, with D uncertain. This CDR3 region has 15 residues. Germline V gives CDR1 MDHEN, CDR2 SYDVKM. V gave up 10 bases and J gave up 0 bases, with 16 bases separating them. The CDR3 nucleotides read TGTGCCACCTTAAACCGGGCTAGCTCCTACAATGAGCAGTTCTTC. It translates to CATLNRASSYNEQFF.

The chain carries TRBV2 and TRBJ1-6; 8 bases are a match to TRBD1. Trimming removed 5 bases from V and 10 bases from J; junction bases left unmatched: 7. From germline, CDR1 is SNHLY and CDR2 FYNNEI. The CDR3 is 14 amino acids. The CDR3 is CASSQRQGQSPLHF. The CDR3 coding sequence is TGTGCCAGCAGTCAAAGACAGGGGCAGTCACCCCTCCACTTT.

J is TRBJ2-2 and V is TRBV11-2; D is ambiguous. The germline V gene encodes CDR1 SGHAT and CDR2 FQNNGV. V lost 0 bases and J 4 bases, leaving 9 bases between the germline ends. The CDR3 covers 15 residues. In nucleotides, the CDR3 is TGTGCCAGCAGCTTAGATCTGGGCGTCACCGGGGAGCTGTTTTTT. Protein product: CASSLDLGVTGELFF.

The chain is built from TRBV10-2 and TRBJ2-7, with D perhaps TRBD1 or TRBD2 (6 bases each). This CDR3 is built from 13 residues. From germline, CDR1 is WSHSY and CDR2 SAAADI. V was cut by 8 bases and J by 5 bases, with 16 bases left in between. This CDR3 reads CASGGTRSHEQYF. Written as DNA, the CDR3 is TGCGCCAGCGGGGGGACAAGGAGCCACGAGCAGTACTTC.

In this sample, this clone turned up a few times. CDR3 nucleotide sequence: TGTGCCAGCAGTCCACCTGGGGGAGGGTTTAATTCACCCCTCCACTTT. Amino acids: CASSPPGGGFNSPLHF. The chain links TRBV28 to TRBJ1-6; a possible D gene is TRBD1 (5 bases). V dropped 5 bases and J dropped 6 bases, with 17 bases sitting between them. Germline loops: CDR1 MDHEN, CDR2 SYDVKM. This CDR3 is 16 amino acids long.